This TCR beta chain appears in the sequencing data of a study of OX40 agonist ivuxolimab in advanced cancers. Study summary: Ivuxolimab, which patients received intravenously every 2 weeks, was dosed at 0.01 to 10 mg/kg.

Using immunoSEQ multiplex PCR, the repertoire was profiled, and TCRdb retains in-frame clones only, with some absent. In the table there are tens of thousands of clones, 65% to 90% of which are singletons. The CDR3 is made up of 12 amino acids. V dropped 5 bases and J dropped 4 bases, with 8 bases sitting between them. Per germline, CDR1 MDHEN and CDR2 SYDVKM. The genes are TRBV28 and TRBJ1-1; D remains unclear. Sample: CD4+ or CD8+ T cells sorted from blood, taken in a trial of the OX40 agonist ivuxolimab. This clonotype was sampled from an adult with an advanced solid tumor such as melanoma, head and neck, liver or kidney cancer. Written as DNA, the CDR3 is TGTGCCAGCAGTCGGGTAGGCACTGAAGCTTTCTTT. It specifies CASSRVGTEAFF.